The rows below give T cell receptor beta chains drawn from one sample of a study of vaccination and CD4 T cells after COVID-19. Their recognized antigens are unknown. A single record per CDR3 protein comes from TCRdb applying MiXCR to the PCR reads. The sample has about 21,000 distinct CDR3 sequences, around 40% seen once. Sequences were derived from CD4+ T cells from blood, cultured in vitro, sampled after SARS-CoV-2 vaccination. Receptors originate from a human donor who had recovered from COVID-19. Each CDR3 is given with its conserved first and last residue. A D gene is named only where the DNA matches it firmly. Rows give clone size only sometimes, using once, few, many, or a class for an expanded clone.

d_call	v_call	j_call	clone_size	cdr3_nt	cdr3_aa
TRBD2	TRBV6-5	TRBJ2-3	once	TGTGCCAGCAGTTCCTTAGCGGGGGGCCTCGATACGCAGTATTTT	CASSSLAGGLDTQYF
.	TRBV25-1	TRBJ2-5	.	TGTGCCGTAGGAGAATCGGTGGCTAGCGTTCACGAGACCCAGTACTTC	CAVGESVASVHETQYF
.	TRBV11-3	TRBJ2-5	.	TGTGCCAGCAGCTTAAGGGGGGAGACCCAGTACTTC	CASSLRGETQYF
.	TRBV25-1	TRBJ1-1	few	TGTGCCAGCGCCGGCGGGGGGGGGTCTAATGAAGCTTTCTTT	CASAGGGGSNEAFF
.	TRBV5-4	TRBJ2-7	.	TGTGCCAGCAGCTCACAGGGCTACGAGCAGTACTTC	CASSSQGYEQYF
.	TRBV7-2	TRBJ1-5	.	TGTGCCAGCAGCTCGGACATTAATAGCAATCAGCCCCAGCATTTT	CASSSDINSNQPQHF
TRBD2	TRBV11-2	TRBJ2-5	.	TGTGCCAGCAGCTTAGGGGGGGGACGGAGTTATCAAGAGACCCAGTACTTC	CASSLGGGRSYQETQYF
.	TRBV7-2	TRBJ2-3	.	TGTGCCAGCAGCTTAGGGGGAAATAATGCAGATACGCAGTATTTT	CASSLGGNNADTQYF
.	TRBV20-1	TRBJ1-2	few	TGCAGTGCTAGAGTGGCAGGTGACGGCTACACCTTC	CSARVAGDGYTF
TRBD1	TRBV11-2	TRBJ1-2	once	TGTGCCAGCAGCCCAGATGGGACAGGGATGGGCTACACCTTC	CASSPDGTGMGYTF
.	TRBV19	TRBJ1-1	few	TGTGCCAGTAGTATAGATTCACGGGGCGGCACTGAAGCTTTCTTT	CASSIDSRGGTEAFF
.	TRBV6-5	TRBJ2-2	.	TGTGCCAGCAGTTACTCGATGGATCCCGCTCTTACCAACACCGGGGAGCTGTTTTTT	CASSYSMDPALTNTGELFF
.	TRBV12-5	TRBJ1-1	few	TGTGCTAGTGGCCATGGGGCCCCGAACACTGAAGCTTTCTTT	CASGHGAPNTEAFF
.	TRBV20-1	TRBJ1-4	once	TGCAGTGCGCGACTTCCGGGACAAGCTAATGAAAAACTGTTTTTT	CSARLPGQANEKLFF
TRBD1	TRBV6-1	TRBJ1-2	.	TGTGCCAGCGGTGGGACAGGGGCTAACTATGGCTACACCTTC	CASGGTGANYGYTF
.	TRBV15	TRBJ2-7	few	TGTGCCACCAGCAGAGGGAGGGTCTCCTACGAGCAGTACTTC	CATSRGRVSYEQYF
TRBD2	TRBV7-2	TRBJ2-5	few	TGTGCCAGCAGCTTAGCAGGAACGAAGACGGGGGGGACCCAGTACTTC	CASSLAGTKTGGTQYF
TRBD2	TRBV7-2	TRBJ2-5	once	TGTGCCAGCAGCCACCCCCTACGTAGAGCGGGAGGGCAACAAGAGACCCAGTACTTC	CASSHPLRRAGGQQETQYF
TRBD1	TRBV7-8	TRBJ1-2	.	TGTGCCAGCAGCGGAGGAATGACAGGGGAAAGGGAGGACTATGGCTACACCTTC	CASSGGMTGEREDYGYTF
.	TRBV6-2/TRBV6-3	TRBJ1-2	few	TGTGCCAGCAGTTACTATTCCTATGGCTACACCTTC	CASSYYSYGYTF
.	TRBV6-5	TRBJ1-1	once	TGTGCCAGCAGTTACTACGGCAGGGACATGAACACTGAAGCTTTCTTT	CASSYYGRDMNTEAFF
.	TRBV7-2	TRBJ2-1	once	TGTGCCAGCAGCAGGGCTAGCCTCTACAATGAGCAGTTCTTC	CASSRASLYNEQFF
.	TRBV2	TRBJ1-2	few	TGTGCCAGCAGAGGCGGAGACTATGGCTACACCTTC	CASRGGDYGYTF
TRBD2	TRBV6-4	TRBJ2-2	.	TGTGCCAGCAGTGTACTAGCGGGGGACACCGGGGAGCTGTTTTTT	CASSVLAGDTGELFF
.	TRBV5-4	TRBJ1-1	.	TGTGCCAGCAGGGCCCAGCTGAGCACTGAAGCTTTCTTT	CASRAQLSTEAFF
TRBD1	TRBV6-1	TRBJ2-1	.	TGTGCCAGCCGACAGGGGAATGAGCAGTTCTTC	CASRQGNEQFF
.	TRBV5-1	TRBJ1-5	.	TGCGCCAGCAGTGAGAGTACAGGCATCAATCAGCCCCAGCATTTT	CASSESTGINQPQHF
.	TRBV20-1	TRBJ2-5	few	TGCAGTGCTAGGGTTTTTACTAGTACTGAGACCCAGTACTTC	CSARVFTSTETQYF
.	TRBV24-1	TRBJ2-1	.	TGTGCCACCAGTGATACCCCAGGGAGTGAGCAGTTCTTC	CATSDTPGSEQFF
.	TRBV28	TRBJ2-7	.	TGTGCCAGCAGTTTAAGGGGCAGGGCTGACTACGAGCAGTACTTC	CASSLRGRADYEQYF
TRBD1	TRBV20-1	TRBJ2-7	.	TGCAGTGCTAGGGGACAGCAATACTACGAGCAGTACTTC	CSARGQQYYEQYF
.	TRBV24-1	TRBJ2-2	medium-sized	TGTGCCACCAAGGGTGGGTCACCGGCGAACACCGGGGAGCTGTTTTTT	CATKGGSPANTGELFF
.	TRBV6-1	TRBJ2-5	.	TGTGCCAGCAGTGGTCCAGTAAGGGACGAGACCCAGTACTTC	CASSGPVRDETQYF
.	TRBV7-2	TRBJ2-3	few	TGTGCCAGCAGCTGGGGCGCGGGACGCACAGATACGCAGTATTTT	CASSWGAGRTDTQYF
.	TRBV7-9	TRBJ2-5	.	TGCGCCAGCAGCTTGCTAGGGGGAAGAGAAGAGACCCAGTACTTC	CASSLLGGREETQYF
.	TRBV7-9	TRBJ1-2	.	TGTGCCAGCAGCTCTAATCCAGGGACCTATGGCTACACCTTC	CASSSNPGTYGYTF
.	TRBV12-3/TRBV12-4	TRBJ1-5	.	TGTGCCAGCCATTACGGCCCGGATCAGCCCCAGCATTTT	CASHYGPDQPQHF
.	TRBV6-5	TRBJ2-3	few	TGTGCCAGCAGTTCTCGGGTCGATGGGACAGATACGCAGTATTTT	CASSSRVDGTDTQYF
.	TRBV20-1	TRBJ2-1	.	TGCAGTGCTAGGCGGGGCGTTTACAATGAGCAGTTCTTC	CSARRGVYNEQFF
.	TRBV6-1	TRBJ2-7	.	TGTGCCAGCGGAGGAGGGACTGCTCGAATCTCCTACGAGCAGTACTTC	CASGGGTARISYEQYF
.	TRBV2	TRBJ2-3	.	TGTGCCAGCAGTGTTGGGACGGGATGGGGCCCAGGAGATACGCAGTATTTT	CASSVGTGWGPGDTQYF
.	TRBV11-2	TRBJ2-7	once	TGTGCCAGCAGCTTACGGGATAGCGGAAGAGTGTCTCAGTACTTC	CASSLRDSGRVSQYF
TRBD2	TRBV7-3	TRBJ2-1	.	TGTGCCAGCAGCTCACGGGGAGGGACTAGTGTTCATGAGCAGTTCTTC	CASSSRGGTSVHEQFF
.	TRBV27	TRBJ1-1	few	TGTGCCAGCAGTTTTACAGGCGACACTGAAGCTTTCTTT	CASSFTGDTEAFF
TRBD1	TRBV10-2	TRBJ1-6	few	TGCGCCAGCAGCGCCGGGACAGGGTTTTATTCACCCCTCCACTTT	CASSAGTGFYSPLHF
TRBD1	TRBV5-6	TRBJ2-2	.	TGTGCCAGCAGCTCCCCGGGACAGGGAAGCGGGGAGCTGTTTTTT	CASSSPGQGSGELFF
.	TRBV27	TRBJ1-2	few	TGTGCCAGCAGCCCGAACAACCCCAGGGGAGGGGATGGCTACACCTTC	CASSPNNPRGGDGYTF
TRBD1	TRBV27	TRBJ2-7	.	TGTGCCAGCAGTTTCGACAGGGCCTCCTACGAGCAGTACTTC	CASSFDRASYEQYF
.	TRBV21-1	TRBJ2-5	.	TGTGACAGCAGCACTACCCACAGGGACCAAGAGACCCAGTACTTC	CDSSTTHRDQETQYF
.	TRBV7-2	TRBJ1-1	.	TGTGCCAGCAGCAAAGCGGGTTTACGGACTGAAGCTTTCTTT	CASSKAGLRTEAFF
.	TRBV7-2	TRBJ1-1	.	TGTGCCAGCAGCCAAGTTTCGGTGAACACTGAAGCTTTCTTT	CASSQVSVNTEAFF
.	TRBV7-9	TRBJ2-3	.	TGTGCCAGCAGCCACGCGGGGTACAGAGATTCAGATACGCAGTATTTT	CASSHAGYRDSDTQYF
.	TRBV6-1	TRBJ2-2	.	TGTGCCGGCAGTGAAACCTACAGGGCCGGGGAGCTGTTTTTT	CAGSETYRAGELFF
.	TRBV6-2/TRBV6-3	TRBJ2-7	.	TGTGCCAGCAGTTACCACACCGGGTTCGCCTACGAGCAGTACTTC	CASSYHTGFAYEQYF